This TCR beta chain was retrieved from a study of T-cell reconstitution after alpha-beta-depleted transplantation in children. Whole-study findings and limits: Reports say that about two months after transplant, the alpha-beta T cells came out of several hundred graft clones that had expanded. One year post-transplant, T-cell counts and diversity were largely derived from T cells produced anew. Recipient T cells and thymic progenitors that survived gave rise to the high TCRbeta diversity observed at day 60 in some patients.

During its preparation, the TCRbeta library received unique molecular identifiers. TCRdb redid the calling of the PCR reads with MiXCR, one entry per CDR3 protein. The sample has some 840,000 distinct CDR3 sequences; around 17% are singletons. Notes on this clonotype: Its antigen is not identified.

The CDR3 is made up of 17 amino acids. V shed 4 bases, J shed 7 bases, and the junction held 7 bases outside the gene matches. The germline V gene has CDR1 SEHNR and CDR2 FQNEAQ (reference sequence). The sample consisted of PBMCs, mostly from graft donor cells, taken 360 days after TCRalphabeta/CD19-depleted stem cell transplant. The sequence was collected from a male patient younger than 18 who had a stem cell transplant for acute lymphoblastic leukemia, so the T cells may come from the graft donor. The V gene is TRBV7-9, the J gene TRBJ2-1; 16 nucleotides match TRBD2. The CDR3 sequence is CASSSNPGLAGGNEQFF. In nucleotides, the CDR3 is TGTGCCAGCAGCTCGAACCCGGGACTAGCGGGAGGGAATGAGCAGTTCTTC.